The 3 T cell receptor beta chains given below trace back to one sample, sequenced in a study of T cell responses to AZD1222 COVID-19 vaccine. Repertoires were generated with immunoSEQ multiplex PCR, while TCRdb's copy carries only in-frame clones and drops some. The sample includes about 120,000 clones, over 75% of them seen just once. The sequenced sample was peripheral blood, obtained on day 0 of AZD1222 vaccination. These receptors all come from an adult in good health.

CDR3 loop: CASSIATGAQHGYTF. The CDR3 region has the DNA TGTGCCAGTAGTATAGCGACAGGGGCTCAACATGGCTACACCTTC. V and J are TRBV19 and TRBJ1-2; 8 bases line up with TRBD1. CDR1 is LNHDA and CDR2 is SQIVND in the germline V gene (reference sequence). The CDR3 loop spans 15 amino acids. The V segment lost 1 base and the J segment 6 bases; nucleotides outside the gene matches: 7.

This rearrangement joins TRBV7-2 to TRBJ2-1; perhaps TRBD1 as D (6 bases). CDR3 length: 14 residues. With 2 bases removed from V and 10 bases from J, the gap between germline ends came to 15 bases. Germline V gives CDR1 SGHTA, CDR2 FQGNSA. The CDR3 nucleotides read TGTGCCAGCAGCTTAATTAAAACCGGGACAGAGCAGTTCTTC. Translation gives CASSLIKTGTEQFF.

The gene calls are TRBV5-1 and TRBJ1-6; the D gene is possibly TRBD1 (6 bases). This CDR3 spans 15 amino acids. V lost 0 bases, J lost 8 bases, and 12 bases lay in between. Germline-derived CDR1 and CDR2 are SGHRS and YFSETQ. CDR3 region: CASSLAGARDSPLHF. The CDR3 nucleotides are TGCGCCAGCAGCTTGGCGGGGGCCAGGGATTCACCCCTCCACTTT.